A single sample is the source of the 24 T cell receptor beta chains below, sequenced in a study of monozygotic twins with inflammatory bowel disease. TCRdb reworked the 5' RACE reads into one entry per CDR3 protein, no DNA. The sample table sets out under 150,000 distinct CDR3 sequences. Sequencing used blood. These TCRs come from a human donor with ulcerative colitis or Crohn's disease, or a healthy co-twin of an affected twin (not recorded which).

The rearrangement links TRBV30 to TRBJ2-5; the D call from TCRdb, TRBD1, cannot be confirmed without DNA. Germline loops: CDR1 GTSNPN, CDR2 SVGIG (reference sequence). This CDR3 has 13 residues. Here the CDR3 reads CAWSEDRGETQYF. Using reference TRBV30 and TRBJ2-5 for the parts outside the CDR3, the full variable domain is SQTIHQWPATLVQPVGSPLSLECTVEGTSNPNLYWYRQAAGRGLQLLFYSVGIGQISSEVPQNLSASRPQDRQFILSSKKLLLSDSGFYLCAWSEDRGETQYFGPGTRLLVL.

The genes are TRBV6-5 and TRBJ1-1. CDR3 size: 14 residues. Looked up from germline, CDR1 is MNHEY and CDR2 is SVGAGI. CDR3 sequence: CASSYSRRGTEAFF.

The rearrangement links TRBV12-3 or TRBV12-4 to TRBJ1-5; the TRBD1 assignment by TCRdb is unverifiable without DNA. The CDR3 has 15 residues. The CDR3: CASSTLGGRFQPQHF.

The J gene is TRBJ1-2, the V gene TRBV20-1; TCRdb proposes TRBD1, but this gene call is untestable without DNA. The germline V gene encodes CDR1 DFQATT and CDR2 SNEGSKA (reference sequence). The CDR3 consists of 12 residues. The CDR3 sequence is CSASPDSYGYTF.

This sequence joins TRBV7-2 and TRBJ1-1; TCRdb's assignment of TRBD1 cannot be checked, as there is no DNA. CDR3 length: 16 amino acids. The germline V gene encodes CDR1 SGHTA and CDR2 FQGNSA. CDR3: CASSPRQGLGFPEAFF.

The chain links TRBV4-1 to TRBJ1-6. Germline CDR1 is MGHRA and CDR2 is YSYEKL. This CDR3 comprises 14 residues. The CDR3: CASSLSGVNSPLHF.

The CDR3 protein is CSARDWDRERGEQYF. The gene calls are TRBV20-1 and TRBJ2-7; there is no DNA to check the TCRdb D call of TRBD1. Germline V lookup: CDR1 DFQATT, CDR2 SNEGSKA (reference sequence). This CDR3 is 15 amino acids long.

This sequence joins TRBV4-3 and TRBJ2-1; the TCRdb D gene call, TRBD2, has no DNA to confirm it. This CDR3 comprises 16 residues. Germline V gene data show CDR1 as LGHNA and CDR2 as YSLEER. The chain's CDR3 is CASSQGSGGVSSEQFF.

The genes are TRBV27 and TRBJ2-7; there is no DNA to check the TCRdb D call of TRBD2. Germline CDR1 MNHEY, CDR2 SMNVEV (reference sequence). The CDR3 is 17 residues long. CDR3 residues: CASSFHSTGTYFREQYF.

The V and J genes are TRBV5-1 and TRBJ1-4. Germline V lookup: CDR1 SGHRS, CDR2 YFSETQ. This CDR3 has 17 residues. The CDR3 loop reads CASSLVSQALGNEKLFF.

V gene TRBV6-2 or TRBV6-3 combines with J gene TRBJ1-1. Looked up from germline, CDR1 is MNHEY and CDR2 is SVGEGT. The CDR3 has 14 amino acids. The CDR3 here is CASSPRQSGPEAFF.

The V and J genes are TRBV18 and TRBJ2-5. The CDR3 runs 15 residues. Germline CDR1 and CDR2: KGHSH and LQKENI. The CDR3 protein is CASSPPDTFQETQYF.

The CDR3 sequence is CASSLGGWNTEAFF. The rearrangement uses TRBV4-3 and TRBJ1-1; TCRdb indicates TRBD1, and absent DNA this call remains unverified. From germline, CDR1 is LGHNA and CDR2 YSLEER. This CDR3 spans 14 amino acids.

The CDR3 is CASSLFGALVGQHTDTQYF. This sequence joins TRBV11-1 and TRBJ2-3; TCRdb proposes TRBD1, but this gene call is untestable without DNA. This CDR3 is 19 amino acids long. The germline CDR1 and CDR2 sequences are SGHAT and FQDESV (reference sequence).

The J gene is TRBJ2-2, the V gene TRBV12-3 or TRBV12-4; lacking DNA, the TRBD1 call made by TCRdb goes unchecked. This CDR3 region has 14 residues. The CDR3 reads CASSAGTGAGELFF.

The chain joins TRBV9 to TRBJ1-6. Per the germline V gene, CDR1 is SGDLS and CDR2 is YYNGEE. The CDR3 extends over 15 amino acids. CDR3: CASSPRHVLDSPLHF.

This rearrangement joins TRBV18 to TRBJ2-5; TCRdb outputs TRBD1, but without DNA this stays unchecked. This CDR3 region has 16 residues. Per germline, CDR1 KGHSH and CDR2 LQKENI. The CDR3 region is CASSPVGQGALETQYF.

This sequence joins TRBV18 and TRBJ2-5. Germline V gene lookup returns CDR1 KGHSH and CDR2 LQKENI. The CDR3 runs to 13 residues. CDR3 protein: CASSRAQEETQYF.

The chain uses TRBV18 and TRBJ1-1. This CDR3 spans 13 amino acids. Germline CDR1 and CDR2: KGHSH and LQKENI. CDR3 sequence reads: CASSPQPNTEAFF.

The chain is built from TRBV5-5 and TRBJ2-1; TCRdb designates TRBD2, a call that cannot be tested without DNA. CDR3 length: 17 residues. Germline assignment: CDR1 SGHKS and CDR2 YYEKEE (reference sequence). CDR3 residues: CASSFRTSGGVYNEQFF. Using reference TRBV5-5 and TRBJ2-1 for the parts outside the CDR3, the full variable domain is DAGVTQSPTHLIKTRGQQVTLRCSPISGHKSVSWYQQVLGQGPQFIFQYYEKEERGRGNFPDRFSARQFPNYSSELNVNALLLGDSALYLCASSFRTSGGVYNEQFFGPGTRLTVL.

The V gene is TRBV9, the J gene TRBJ2-7; TCRdb's assignment of TRBD1 cannot be checked, as there is no DNA. This CDR3 is 14 amino acids long. Looked up from germline, CDR1 is SGDLS and CDR2 is YYNGEE. The CDR3 spells CASSVTGAAYEQYF.

The J gene is TRBJ1-1, the V gene TRBV7-3; TCRdb calls TRBD1, which cannot be checked without DNA. CDR3 length equals 16 residues. CDR1 SGHTA and CDR2 FQGTGA come from the germline V gene. CDR3 sequence reads: CASSPRQGNMNTEAFF.

The chain employs TRBV3-1 and TRBJ1-3; TCRdb gives TRBD1 as the D gene, but with no DNA this cannot be confirmed. Germline lookup yields CDR1 LGHDT and CDR2 YNNKEL (reference sequence). This CDR3 contains 14 residues. The CDR3 protein is CASSQFGGGNTIYF.

V gene TRBV6-1 combines with J gene TRBJ2-7. Looked up from germline, CDR1 is MNHNS and CDR2 is SASEGT. The CDR3 covers 12 residues. The chain's CDR3 is CASRTASYEQYF.